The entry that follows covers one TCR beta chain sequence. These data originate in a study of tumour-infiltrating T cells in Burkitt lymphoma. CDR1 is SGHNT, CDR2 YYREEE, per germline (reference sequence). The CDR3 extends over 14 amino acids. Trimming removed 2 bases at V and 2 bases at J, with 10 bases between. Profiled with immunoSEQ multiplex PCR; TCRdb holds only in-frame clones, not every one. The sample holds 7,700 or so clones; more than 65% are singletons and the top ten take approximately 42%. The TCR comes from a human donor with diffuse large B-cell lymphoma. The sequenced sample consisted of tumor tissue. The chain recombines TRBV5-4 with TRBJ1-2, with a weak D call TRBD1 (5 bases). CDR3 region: CASSFDGGNYGYTF. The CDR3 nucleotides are TGTGCCAGCAGCTTTGACGGGGGAAACTATGGCTACACCTTC.